This T cell receptor beta chain came from a study of shared clonotypes between healthy human individuals. Findings and limits, study-wide: Sequencing depth was a factor that was expected to affect clonotype sharing among donors.

The repertoire was sequenced with immunoSEQ multiplex PCR; TCRdb's copy has only in-frame clones and lacks some. The sample has about 1 million clones, roughly 80% seen once. Naive CD4+ cells were CD45RA-selected; the remaining cells were memory. The germline gives CDR1 LNHDA, CDR2 SQIVND (reference sequence). The CDR3 loop spans 15 amino acids. The V gene lost 1 base and the J gene lost 2 bases, with 9 bases spanning the gap. A remark on this clone: Its antigen is not identified.

The receptor was isolated from a man aged 18-30 years in good health. The sequencing input was memory CD4+ T cells sorted from blood. Noted subset: CD45RA-negative fraction. V usage is TRBV19 and J usage is TRBJ1-5; D ambiguous. This CDR3 reads CASSIGQFGNQPQHF. The CDR3, as DNA: TGTGCCAGTAGTATAGGGCAGTTTGGCAATCAGCCCCAGCATTTT.